The rows below give T cell receptor beta chains drawn from one sample of a study of blood T cell repertoires in COVID-19. Some clones are missing from TCRdb's copy, which holds only in-frame ones; the method was immunoSEQ multiplex PCR. The table records around 300,000 clones, 80% to 90% of them present only once. Sequencing used PBMCs or T cells enriched from blood (not recorded which). The receptor source for this set is a woman under 30 who had recovered from COVID-19. The CDR3 runs from the conserved cysteine through the conserved F or W. The D gene is left open where the match is weak. Only some rows state a clone size, as once, few, many or a class for expanded clones.

abundance,d_gene,j_gene,v_gene,CDR3aa,CDR3nt
NA,NA,TRBJ1-1,TRBV20-1,CSASMGASAFF,TGCAGTGCTAGTATGGGGGCCTCTGCTTTCTTT
NA,NA,TRBJ2-5,TRBV19,CASSIGDSRPPYF,TGTGCCAGTAGTATAGGTGACAGTCGGCCCCCGTACTTC
NA,NA,TRBJ1-4,TRBV29-1,CSAGTVDEKLFF,TGCAGCGCCGGGACTGTGGATGAAAAACTGTTTTTT
NA,NA,TRBJ1-2,TRBV25-1,CASSDGVHYGYTF,TGTGCCAGCAGTGACGGGGTCCACTATGGCTACACCTTC
NA,NA,TRBJ2-7,TRBV14,CASSQGPLRSSYEQYF,TGTGCCAGCAGCCAAGGGCCCCTCAGATCTTCCTACGAGCAGTACTTC
NA,TRBD1,TRBJ1-5,TRBV5-5,CASSLEGQGVSNQPQHF,TGTGCCAGCAGCTTGGAAGGACAGGGGGTTAGCAATCAGCCCCAGCATTTT
NA,NA,TRBJ1-4,TRBV2,CASSGQSEKLFF,TGTGCCAGCAGTGGACAGAGCGAAAAACTGTTTTTT
once,NA,TRBJ1-1,TRBV12-3/TRBV12-4,CASRSTVNTEAFF,TGTGCCAGCAGATCAACAGTGAACACTGAAGCTTTCTTT
once,NA,TRBJ1-1,TRBV12-3/TRBV12-4,CASRLGGNTEAFF,TGTGCCAGCAGACTGGGGGGGAACACTGAAGCTTTCTTT
NA,TRBD2,TRBJ2-5,TRBV5-4,CASTRGAGGPETQYF,TGTGCCAGCACCCGCGGAGCGGGGGGGCCGGAGACCCAGTACTTC
NA,NA,TRBJ1-6,TRBV12-5,CASGFLLPPEYNSPLHF,TGTGCTAGTGGTTTCCTTCTCCCCCCAGAATATAATTCACCCCTCCACTTT
NA,TRBD2,TRBJ2-1,TRBV3-1/TRBV3-2,CASSLSGGRNEQFF,TGTGCCAGCAGCCTCAGCGGGGGGCGAAATGAGCAGTTCTTC
NA,NA,TRBJ1-2,TRBV19,CASLPLRLPNYGYTF,TGTGCCAGTCTGCCTCTTCGACTCCCCAACTATGGCTACACCTTC
NA,TRBD1,TRBJ2-7,TRBV4-1,CASSIGTGGEQYF,TGCGCCAGCAGCATAGGGACAGGCGGCGAGCAGTACTTC
NA,TRBD2,TRBJ2-1,TRBV4-2,CASSQYGGTSGVNSLYNEQFF,TGTGCCAGCAGCCAATATGGGGGGACTAGCGGGGTGAATTCTCTGTACAATGAGCAGTTCTTC
NA,TRBD1,TRBJ1-2,TRBV7-2,CASSLATGRYGYTF,TGTGCCAGCAGCTTAGCGACAGGGAGGTATGGCTACACCTTC
NA,NA,TRBJ2-1,TRBV5-1,CASSPERGEQFF,TGCGCCAGCAGCCCGGAACGGGGTGAGCAGTTCTTC
NA,TRBD1,TRBJ2-3,TRBV19,CASSIEDRDGDTQYF,TGTGCCAGTAGTATTGAGGACAGGGATGGAGATACGCAGTATTTT
NA,NA,TRBJ2-7,TRBV19,CASSIGTVSSYEQYF,TGTGCCAGTAGTATAGGGACAGTGAGCTCCTACGAGCAGTACTTC
NA,TRBD1,TRBJ1-5,TRBV2,CASRPLGQLNQPQHF,TGTGCCAGCAGGCCCCTGGGACAGTTGAATCAGCCCCAGCATTTT
NA,NA,TRBJ1-5,TRBV7-9,CASSLDRAQPQHF,TGTGCCAGCAGCTTAGACAGGGCTCAGCCCCAGCATTTT
few,NA,TRBJ2-7,TRBV4-2,CASSQGEGEGSEQYF,TGTGCCAGCAGCCAAGGAGAAGGGGAAGGGTCCGAGCAGTACTTC
NA,TRBD1,TRBJ1-6,TRBV15,CATSKKDRANSPLHF,TGTGCCACCAGCAAAAAGGACAGGGCCAATTCACCCCTCCACTTT
NA,NA,TRBJ1-2,TRBV28,CASSFQGLYGYTF,TGTGCCAGCAGTTTTCAAGGACTCTATGGCTACACCTTC
NA,NA,TRBJ2-1,TRBV19,CASSIEGGLTYNEQFF,TGTGCCAGTAGTATAGAAGGCGGACTGACCTACAATGAGCAGTTCTTC
NA,NA,TRBJ1-4,TRBV7-9,CASSFRTANEKLFF,TGTGCCAGCAGCTTCCGGACAGCGAATGAAAAACTGTTTTTT
NA,NA,TRBJ1-3,TRBV19,CASVRDTVSGNTIYF,TGTGCCAGTGTACGGGACACGGTCTCTGGAAACACCATATATTTT
NA,TRBD1,TRBJ1-4,TRBV9,CASSKTGVGEKLFF,TGTGCCAGCAGCAAGACAGGGGTCGGCGAAAAACTGTTTTTT
once,TRBD2,TRBJ2-3,TRBV9,CASSTLAGGADTQYF,TGTGCCAGCAGCACACTAGCGGGGGGCGCAGATACGCAGTATTTT
NA,NA,TRBJ1-2,TRBV27,CASREAGPHYGYTF,TGTGCCAGCAGAGAGGCGGGGCCTCACTATGGCTACACCTTC
NA,NA,TRBJ2-5,TRBV9,CASSAVAGGQGETQYF,TGTGCCAGCAGCGCCGTGGCTGGGGGACAAGGAGAGACCCAGTACTTC
NA,TRBD1,TRBJ1-1,TRBV11-2,CASSWDSLGEAFF,TGTGCCAGCAGCTGGGACAGCCTAGGAGAAGCTTTCTTT
NA,TRBD1,TRBJ1-1,TRBV5-1,CASSPGQGKTEAFF,TGCGCCAGCAGCCCAGGACAGGGGAAGACTGAAGCTTTCTTT
NA,TRBD1,TRBJ1-1,TRBV14,CASSQERTGKAEAFF,TGTGCCAGCAGCCAAGAACGGACAGGGAAAGCTGAAGCTTTCTTT
NA,NA,TRBJ1-1,TRBV5-1,CASSRSGDMNTEAFF,TGCGCCAGCAGCCGATCCGGGGACATGAACACTGAAGCTTTCTTT
NA,NA,TRBJ2-7,TRBV12-3/TRBV12-4,CASSLPGLEQYF,TGTGCCAGCAGTTTACCAGGGCTCGAGCAGTACTTC
NA,NA,TRBJ1-2,TRBV7-6,CASSLTPRNYGYTF,TGTGCCAGCAGCTTAACCCCGCGGAACTATGGCTACACCTTC
NA,NA,TRBJ1-1,TRBV5-6,CASSWGQGGTEAFF,TGTGCCAGCAGCTGGGGGCAGGGAGGGACTGAAGCTTTCTTT
NA,NA,TRBJ1-6,TRBV3-1/TRBV3-2,CASSPRADSLSFYNSPLHF,TGTGCCAGCAGCCCCAGGGCAGACAGCCTTAGTTTCTATAATTCACCCCTCCACTTT
NA,NA,TRBJ1-1,TRBV11-3,CASSEFYRAEAFF,TGTGCCAGCAGCGAGTTCTACAGGGCTGAAGCTTTCTTT
NA,NA,TRBJ1-6,TRBV25-1,CASRPGQGYNSPLHF,TGTGCCAGCAGACCCGGGCAGGGATATAATTCACCCCTCCACTTT
NA,NA,TRBJ1-2,TRBV11-2,CASSPDSFYGYTF,TGTGCCAGCAGCCCGGACAGCTTCTATGGCTACACCTTC
NA,TRBD2,TRBJ2-5,TRBV3-1/TRBV3-2,CASSQLPRRGEETQYF,TGTGCCAGCAGCCAATTGCCTCGACGGGGGGAAGAGACCCAGTACTTC
NA,NA,TRBJ1-2,TRBV6-2/TRBV6-3,CASSRGGTIKNYGYTF,TGTGCCAGCAGTCGGGGGGGGACAATCAAAAACTATGGCTACACCTTC
NA,TRBD2,TRBJ2-7,TRBV2,CASSDSGGPYEQYF,TGTGCCAGCAGTGATAGCGGGGGGCCTTACGAGCAGTACTTC
NA,NA,TRBJ2-5,TRBV6-9,CASSESIWETQYF,TGTGCCAGCAGCGAGAGTATATGGGAGACCCAGTACTTC
NA,NA,TRBJ1-2,TRBV2,CASSEAGGNYGYTF,TGTGCCAGCAGTGAAGCAGGAGGTAACTATGGCTACACCTTC